This T cell receptor (beta chain) is drawn from a study of Ad26.COV2.S vaccination and SARS-CoV-2 variants. CDR1 is MNHNY, CDR2 SVGAGI, per germline (reference sequence). The V end was cut by 5 bases, the J end by 4 bases, with 4 bases between. This CDR3 has 11 amino acids. Treatment indicated: 15 to 20 received Ad26.COV2.S at low or high dose, single or two shots; about 5 received placebo; per-sample allocation not given. Sampling occurred on day 63 after the first vaccine or placebo injection. Boston provided a donor who was an adult aged 18-55 years. Data came from immunoSEQ multiplex PCR; TCRdb stores just in-frame clones and leaves some out. This table has 400,000 to 450,000 clones, over 80% appearing once.

The gene calls are TRBV6-6 and TRBJ2-3; unclear D gene. The sequences come from peripheral blood, collected in a trial of Ad26.COV2.S vaccine versus placebo. The source is a person between 18 and 60 years old who received the Ad26.COV2.S COVID-19 vaccine or a placebo. The CDR3 DNA is TGTGCCAGCAGTACGGCAGATACGCAGTATTTT. The encoded protein is CASSTADTQYF.